A selection of T cell receptor beta chains follows, all from one sample in a study of CD8 T cells in Susac syndrome. MiXCR, applied by TCRdb to the immunoSEQ multiplex PCR reads, yields one record per CDR3 protein. The sample shows 130,000 or so distinct CDR3 sequences, over 90% of them seen only once. The sequencing input was CD4+ T cells from PBMCs. Source of these receptors: a human donor with Susac syndrome. CDR3s leave out the opening cysteine and the closing phenylalanine or tryptophan.

CDR3 length: 11; V gene: TRBV20-1; J gene: TRBJ1-5; CDR3 protein: SATSVRNQPQH
CDR3 length: 9; V gene: TRBV6-5; J gene: TRBJ2-7; CDR3 protein: ASTGGHEQY
CDR3 length: 12; V gene: TRBV4-1; J gene: TRBJ2-7; CDR3 protein: AGRRPRGSYEQY
CDR3 length: 13; V gene: TRBV28; J gene: TRBJ2-7; CDR3 protein: ASSLVLAGVYEQY
CDR3 length: 13; V gene: TRBV18; J gene: TRBJ2-1; CDR3 protein: ASSTGQGLIPEQF
CDR3 length: 14; V gene: TRBV5-4; J gene: TRBJ2-2; CDR3 protein: ASSQKTSGNTGELF
CDR3 length: 9; V gene: TRBV20-1; J gene: TRBJ2-4; CDR3 protein: SASPKNIQY
CDR3 length: 12; V gene: TRBV29-1; J gene: TRBJ1-1; CDR3 protein: SVVWSGGATEAF
CDR3 length: 12; V gene: TRBV7-2; J gene: TRBJ2-7; CDR3 protein: ASSRSAGGYEQY
CDR3 length: 12; V gene: TRBV20-1; J gene: TRBJ2-7; CDR3 protein: SAKRPGGPYEQY
CDR3 length: 13; V gene: TRBV20-1; J gene: TRBJ2-2; CDR3 protein: SASPLAVNTGELF
CDR3 length: 15; V gene: TRBV18; J gene: TRBJ2-1; CDR3 protein: ASSPPNSGAVDNEQF
CDR3 length: 13; V gene: TRBV7-2; J gene: TRBJ2-7; CDR3 protein: ASSLRSGGQGEQY
CDR3 length: 12; V gene: TRBV7-6; J gene: TRBJ2-7; CDR3 protein: ASSLVPGSYEQY
CDR3 length: 12; V gene: TRBV6-2/TRBV6-3; J gene: TRBJ1-1; CDR3 protein: ASRKTGRWTEAF
CDR3 length: 13; V gene: TRBV28; J gene: TRBJ2-6; CDR3 protein: ASSTEPSGANVLT
CDR3 length: 14; V gene: TRBV18; J gene: TRBJ2-3; CDR3 protein: ASSRTSGSKTDTQY
CDR3 length: 11; V gene: TRBV12-3/TRBV12-4; J gene: TRBJ1-2; CDR3 protein: ASRLTGRNGYT
CDR3 length: 16; V gene: TRBV7-9; J gene: TRBJ2-5; CDR3 protein: ASSDGAGGWVGQETQY
CDR3 length: 13; V gene: TRBV5-4; J gene: TRBJ2-1; CDR3 protein: ASSSPSGGYNEQF
CDR3 length: 13; V gene: TRBV6-1; J gene: TRBJ2-5; CDR3 protein: ASSGQGAGQETQY
CDR3 length: 13; V gene: TRBV2; J gene: TRBJ1-4; CDR3 protein: ASSGQGAHGEKLF
CDR3 length: 10; V gene: TRBV7-8; J gene: TRBJ2-5; CDR3 protein: ASSHYGETQY
CDR3 length: 10; V gene: TRBV20-1; J gene: TRBJ2-7; CDR3 protein: SANRQGDEQY
CDR3 length: 11; V gene: TRBV12-3/TRBV12-4; J gene: TRBJ2-2; CDR3 protein: ASSQQGSGELF
CDR3 length: 13; V gene: TRBV7-2; J gene: TRBJ2-1; CDR3 protein: ASSLGVQPYNEQF
CDR3 length: 17; V gene: TRBV12-3/TRBV12-4; J gene: TRBJ2-1; CDR3 protein: ASSLGSGTSALSDNEQF
CDR3 length: 11; V gene: TRBV20-1; J gene: TRBJ1-1; CDR3 protein: SASTTPNTEAF
CDR3 length: 11; V gene: TRBV4-3; J gene: TRBJ2-2; CDR3 protein: ASSPGLYGELF
CDR3 length: 13; V gene: TRBV2; J gene: TRBJ2-4; CDR3 protein: ASSKEGGPGDIQY
CDR3 length: 18; V gene: TRBV28; J gene: TRBJ2-3; CDR3 protein: ASSLWAGTSGSVSTDTQY
CDR3 length: 11; V gene: TRBV7-8; J gene: TRBJ2-7; CDR3 protein: ASSPGQTYEQY
CDR3 length: 10; V gene: TRBV6-5; J gene: TRBJ2-3; CDR3 protein: ASRRGPDTQY
CDR3 length: 13; V gene: TRBV20-1; J gene: TRBJ2-5; CDR3 protein: SASRGTGGAETQY
CDR3 length: 9; V gene: TRBV7-9; J gene: TRBJ2-5; CDR3 protein: ASRLEETQY
CDR3 length: 12; V gene: TRBV7-2; J gene: TRBJ1-1; CDR3 protein: ASSLQGENTEAF
CDR3 length: 12; V gene: TRBV28; J gene: TRBJ2-1; CDR3 protein: ASSLFEGSHEQF
CDR3 length: 13; V gene: TRBV10-3; J gene: TRBJ1-5; CDR3 protein: AISDSGLGNQPQH
CDR3 length: 11; V gene: TRBV20-1; J gene: TRBJ2-1; CDR3 protein: SASGNWGNEQF
CDR3 length: 14; V gene: TRBV5-6; J gene: TRBJ2-5; CDR3 protein: ASSAPGLLRVETQY
CDR3 length: 15; V gene: TRBV19; J gene: TRBJ1-5; CDR3 protein: ASSTDPTGLGNQPQH
CDR3 length: 13; V gene: TRBV5-6; J gene: TRBJ2-1; CDR3 protein: ASSLGASVYNEQF
CDR3 length: 11; V gene: TRBV2; J gene: TRBJ2-1; CDR3 protein: ASNKGLADEQF
CDR3 length: 9; V gene: TRBV7-2; J gene: TRBJ1-2; CDR3 protein: ASSSPKGYT
CDR3 length: 15; V gene: TRBV7-2; J gene: TRBJ2-5; CDR3 protein: ASSLDGLRERGETQY
CDR3 length: 13; V gene: TRBV24-1; J gene: TRBJ2-5; CDR3 protein: ATSVGGPGRETQY
CDR3 length: 16; V gene: TRBV24-1; J gene: TRBJ2-1; CDR3 protein: ATSDFSQTGGLYNEQF
CDR3 length: 12; V gene: TRBV25-1; J gene: TRBJ1-2; CDR3 protein: ASSQGVENYGYT
CDR3 length: 16; V gene: TRBV4-3; J gene: TRBJ2-4; CDR3 protein: ASSQDRRVAGQGNIQY
CDR3 length: 13; V gene: TRBV24-1; J gene: TRBJ2-3; CDR3 protein: ATSDRTELTDTQY
CDR3 length: 11; V gene: TRBV29-1; J gene: TRBJ2-5; CDR3 protein: SVEPTGRETQY
CDR3 length: 11; V gene: TRBV30; J gene: TRBJ2-7; CDR3 protein: AWSERTRSEQY
CDR3 length: 15; V gene: TRBV20-1; J gene: TRBJ2-7; CDR3 protein: SASGLSGSYTTYEQY
CDR3 length: 14; V gene: TRBV4-2; J gene: TRBJ1-4; CDR3 protein: ASSQDPGQVFGKLF
CDR3 length: 12; V gene: TRBV28; J gene: TRBJ2-5; CDR3 protein: ASSFVDGQETQY
CDR3 length: 11; V gene: TRBV3-1; J gene: TRBJ2-3; CDR3 protein: ASSQSLADTQY
CDR3 length: 12; V gene: TRBV20-1; J gene: TRBJ1-2; CDR3 protein: SARPRGPRYGYT